The 26 T cell receptor beta chains below all came from one sample that was sequenced in a study of graft-versus-host responses after intestinal transplantation. Method: immunoSEQ multiplex PCR; TCRdb's copy keeps in-frame clones and lacks some. This table holds 98,000 or so clones, 86% found once. The sample in question was PBMCs, obtained 255 days after intestinal transplant. These receptors were obtained from a human patient who received an intestinal transplant, so some T cells may come from the graft donor.

The chain combines TRBV5-1 with TRBJ1-4; possibly TRBD1 for D (5 bases). The V end was cut by 5 bases, the J end by 6 bases, with 17 bases between. The V gene's germline CDR1 is SGHRS and CDR2 YFSETQ. CDR3 length: 15 residues. The CDR3 DNA reads as TGCGCCAGCAGTTATGGAGACAGTCGATATGAAAAACTGTTTTTT. As protein: CASSYGDSRYEKLFF.

The sample holds a few counts of this clone. The chain employs TRBV19 and TRBJ1-1, with 8 bases fitting TRBD1. Trimming took 5 bases from V and 5 from J; bases not matched to a gene: 7. CDR3 length: 14 residues. Germline lookup yields CDR1 LNHDA and CDR2 SQIVND (reference sequence). This CDR3 reads CASSARGRMTEAFF. In nucleotides, the CDR3 is TGTGCCAGTAGTGCCAGGGGGCGGATGACTGAAGCTTTCTTT.

The V and J genes are TRBV6-1 and TRBJ1-6, with 8 positions matching TRBD1. J gave up 10 bases and V 7 bases, and 9 bases lay outside the gene matches. CDR3 length: 14 residues. CDR1 and CDR2 from the germline V gene are MNHNS and SASEGT. The CDR3 is CASIPTGDTSPLHF. The CDR3 bases are TGTGCCAGCATCCCGACAGGGGACACGTCACCCCTCCACTTT.

The CDR3 loop is CAWSIGTGTNEQYF. The CDR3 DNA reads as TGTGCCTGGAGTATTGGGACAGGGACCAACGAGCAGTACTTC. The chain is built from TRBV30 and TRBJ2-7, with 9 bases lining up with TRBD1. V shed 2 bases and J 5 bases; nucleotides not matched to a gene: 7. Germline V gene sequence: CDR1 GTSNPN, CDR2 SVGIG (reference sequence). This CDR3 has 14 residues.

The rearrangement joins TRBV30 to TRBJ2-7; a possible D gene is TRBD2 (6 bases). CDR3 length: 11 residues. The V gene lost 4 bases and the J gene lost 11 bases, with 15 bases spanning the gap. From germline, CDR1 is GTSNPN and CDR2 SVGIG (reference sequence). The CDR3 nucleotides read TGTGCCTGGAACGGGCGGGGTCCAAAGTACTTC. Its translation: CAWNGRGPKYF.

V usage is TRBV6-1 and J usage is TRBJ2-6; 8 bases match TRBD1. Germline assignment: CDR1 MNHNS and CDR2 SASEGT. The CDR3 is 18 amino acids. Germline trimming cut 4 bases from V and 0 bases from J; bases unmatched to any gene: 8. The CDR3 DNA is TGTGCCAGCAGTGGCCAGGGGGCCCCTAGCTCTGGGGCCAACGTCCTGACTTTC. Its translation: CASSGQGAPSSGANVLTF.

The V call is TRBV28, the J call TRBJ2-7, with no clear D. In germline, CDR1 is MDHEN, CDR2 SYDVKM. The CDR3 extends over 9 amino acids. Trimming cost V 3 bases and J 7 bases, with 1 base left between them. The CDR3 bases are TGTGCCAGCAGTTTGGAGCAGTACGTC. This gives the protein CASSLEQYV.

This clone has only a few counts. Other DNA sequences from this sample encode an identical CDR3 as well. The chain recombines TRBV6-1 with TRBJ1-1; D is unresolved. CDR1 is MNHNS and CDR2 is SASEGT in the germline V gene. V lost 3 bases and J 0 bases, leaving 5 bases between the germline ends. This CDR3 is 13 amino acids long. CDR3 amino acids: CASSEPMNTEAFF. The CDR3 region has the DNA TGTGCCAGCAGTGAGCCTATGAACACTGAAGCTTTCTTT.

The CDR3 DNA sequence: TGTGCCAGCAGTTTAAGGTGGGCCGCCGAGGAGCAGTACTTC. It yields the protein CASSLRWAAEEQYF. The rearrangement links TRBV28 to TRBJ2-7, with D unresolved. This CDR3 has 14 residues. Germline lookup yields CDR1 MDHEN and CDR2 SYDVKM. V gave up 2 bases and J gave up 7 bases, with 15 bases separating them.

The chain carries TRBV5-8 and TRBJ1-4; D unresolved. Trimming took off 3 bases at V and 5 bases at J, with 8 bases between the two ends. The CDR3 is 13 residues long. Per the germline V gene, CDR1 is SGHTS and CDR2 is YDEGEE. The CDR3 nucleotides read TGTGCCAGCAGCTCTCCGGGGAATGAAAAACTGTTTTTT. As protein: CASSSPGNEKLFF.

This chain joins TRBV6-1 and TRBJ2-7, with D perhaps assigned TRBD1 or TRBD2 (5 bases each). Deletions cut 6 bases from V and 6 bases from J, with 18 bases between. The CDR3 runs 14 residues. Germline values: CDR1 MNHNS, CDR2 SASEGT. This chain's CDR3 is CASSPRGRESEQYF. CDR3 DNA sequence: TGTGCCAGCAGCCCCCGTGGCAGGGAGTCCGAGCAGTACTTC.

The V gene is TRBV9, the J gene TRBJ1-1; TRBD1 aligns across 7 bases. J lost 3 bases, V lost 4 bases, and 6 bases had no gene match. Germline V gene sequence: CDR1 SGDLS, CDR2 YYNGEE. CDR3 length: 14 amino acids. CDR3 in amino acids: CASSPQTGYTEAFF. CDR3 sequence (DNA): TGTGCCAGCAGCCCCCAGACAGGGTACACTGAAGCTTTCTTT. The full variable domain, with the rest looked up from reference TRBV9 and TRBJ1-1, is DSGVTQTPKHLITATGQRVTLRCSPRSGDLSVYWYQQSLDQGLQFLIQYYNGEERAKGNILERFSAQQFPDLHSELNLSSLELGDSALYFCASSPQTGYTEAFFGQGTRLTVV.

CDR3 coding DNA: TGTGCCAGCAGCTTAGGGATAACTAATGAAAAACTGTTTTTT. Protein product: CASSLGITNEKLFF. The chain is built from TRBV13 and TRBJ1-4, with unresolved D. The CDR3 runs to 14 residues. V gave up 0 bases and J gave up 1 base, with 3 bases separating them. Per the germline V gene, CDR1 is PRHDT and CDR2 is FYEKMQ (reference sequence).

In DNA form, the CDR3 reads TGCAGCGTGTGGTCAGATACGCAGTATTTT. Translation: CSVWSDTQYF. The chain couples TRBV29-1 to TRBJ2-3, with D hard to call. V was trimmed by 6 bases and J by 4 bases, leaving 5 bases between them. Germline V gene data show CDR1 as SQVTM and CDR2 as ANQGSEA. CDR3 length equals 10 residues.

The CDR3 nucleotides are TGTGCCAGCGAGCTAGAGAGGACGGATACCTACGAGCAGTACTTC. Amino acid sequence: CASELERTDTYEQYF. This chain links TRBV2 with TRBJ2-7, with D hard to call. Trimming pared 8 bases from V and 2 bases from J, leaving 19 bases between. The germline CDR1 and CDR2 sequences are SNHLY and FYNNEI. The CDR3 is 15 residues long.

The V and J genes are TRBV21-1 and TRBJ2-7; the D call TRBD2 from the table was never checked on the DNA. TRBV21-1 is a recognized pseudogene. The CDR3 is 14 residues long. CDR3 in amino acids: CASSKSYSGYEQYF. In DNA form, the CDR3 reads TGTGCCAGCAGCAAGAGCTATTCGGGCTACGAGCAGTACTTC.

This clone was picked up a small number of times. The CDR3: CASSPGQGLNTEAFF. As DNA, the CDR3 is TGTGCCAGCAGCCCAGGACAGGGATTGAACACTGAAGCTTTCTTT. V and J are TRBV11-2 and TRBJ1-1; 8 bases line up with TRBD1. Germline-derived CDR1 and CDR2 are SGHAT and FQNNGV. V gave up 5 bases and J gave up 0 bases; unmatched junction bases: 5. This CDR3 contains 15 residues.

This chain links TRBV27 with TRBJ2-1, with TRBD2 matching 7 bases. The CDR3 covers 16 residues. After removal of 7 bases from V and 2 bases from J, the junction contained 11 bases not matched to a gene. CDR1 MNHEY and CDR2 SMNVEV come from the germline V gene (reference sequence). The chain's CDR3 is CASTPAGDSTYNEQFF. CDR3 in DNA: TGTGCCAGCACCCCGGCGGGGGATTCGACCTACAATGAGCAGTTCTTC.

The chain employs TRBV4-2 and TRBJ1-1; D might be TRBD1 (5 bases). V gave up 1 base and J gave up 4 bases, with 7 bases separating them. Germline CDR1 is LGHNA and CDR2 is YNFKEQ. The CDR3 contains 13 residues. CDR3 sequence reads: CASSQGGTTEAFF. The DNA of the CDR3 is TGTGCCAGCAGCCAAGGGGGGACCACTGAAGCTTTCTTT.

This clone turned up a few times. The chain combines TRBV27 with TRBJ2-1; the D is unclear. The CDR3 totals 18 residues. Trimming took off 0 bases at V and 0 bases at J, with 15 bases between the two ends. Germline V gene data show CDR1 as MNHEY and CDR2 as SMNVEV (reference sequence). The CDR3 DNA reads as TGTGCCAGCAGTTTATCGTGGCACACTTGGAGCTCCTACAATGAGCAGTTCTTC. It yields the protein CASSLSWHTWSSYNEQFF.

The rearrangement joins TRBV19 to TRBJ2-2; a weak D match, TRBD1 (6 bases). The germline V and J ends were trimmed by 1 base and 6 bases, with 9 bases remaining between them. Looked up from germline, CDR1 is LNHDA and CDR2 is SQIVND (reference sequence). The CDR3 loop spans 14 amino acids. The CDR3 coding sequence is TGTGCCAGTAGTATAGGACACAGGGCCGGGGAGCTGTTTTTT. Translation gives CASSIGHRAGELFF.

This chain uses TRBV6-6 with TRBJ1-4; TRBD1 matches 9 bases. Germline-derived CDR1 and CDR2 are MNHNY and SVGAGI (reference sequence). V dropped 6 bases and J dropped 7; count of bases not matched to a gene: 6. There are 14 residues in the CDR3. The CDR3 sequence is CASSTGGAGEKLFF. CDR3 coding DNA: TGTGCCAGCAGCACAGGGGGCGCGGGTGAAAAACTGTTTTTT.

The chain couples TRBV18 to TRBJ2-5, with a possible D match to TRBD1 (5 bases). CDR1 and CDR2 (germline): KGHSH, LQKENI. The ends were cut back, 2 bases at V and 5 bases at J, with 12 bases in the middle. The CDR3 length is 14 residues. The CDR3 here is CASSPGRRVETQYF. The DNA of the CDR3 is TGTGCCAGCTCACCAGGGCGCAGGGTTGAGACCCAGTACTTC. The full variable domain, completed using reference TRBV18 and TRBJ2-5, is NAGVMQNPRHLVRRRGQEARLRCSPMKGHSHVYWYRQLPEEGLKFMVYLQKENIIDESGMPKERFSAEFPKEGPSILRIQQVVRGDSAAYFCASSPGRRVETQYFGPGTRLLVL.

The gene calls are TRBV5-8 and TRBJ2-5, with D perhaps TRBD2 (6 bases). The germline CDR1 and CDR2 sequences are SGHTS and YDEGEE. The CDR3 runs to 15 residues. The V gene lost 5 bases and the J gene lost 5 bases, with 19 bases spanning the gap. CDR3 DNA sequence: TGTGCCAGCAGGTCCGGGACTCCCGGGGAGGAGACCCAGTACTTC. Translating it yields CASRSGTPGEETQYF.

The count of this clone is one. The rearrangement links TRBV7-9 to TRBJ2-5; the match to TRBD1 covers 9 bases. Looked up from germline, CDR1 is SEHNR and CDR2 is FQNEAQ (reference sequence). J gave up 5 bases and V 2 bases, and 9 bases lay outside the gene matches. The CDR3 has 16 residues. The CDR3 loop reads CASSLSWDRAGETQYF. CDR3 nucleotide sequence: TGTGCCAGCAGCTTATCGTGGGACAGGGCGGGGGAGACCCAGTACTTC.

The CDR3 loop reads CASSLGTGYGYTF. CDR3 bases: TGTGCCAGCAGCTTGGGAACAGGCTATGGCTACACCTTC. The V and J genes are TRBV5-6 and TRBJ1-2; D possibly corresponds to TRBD1 (5 bases). The CDR3 has 13 residues. Looked up from germline, CDR1 is SGHDT and CDR2 is YYEEEE. V was trimmed by 0 bases and J by 4 bases, leaving 7 bases between them.